A selection of T cell receptor beta chains follows, all from one sample in a study of control samples from healthy donors and cancer patients. Only in-frame clones appear in the TCRdb table, and some are missing; sequencing was by immunoSEQ multiplex PCR. The data contain about 410,000 clones, 75% to 95% of them singletons. The specimen sequenced was PBMCs. All receptors derive from a man between 40 and 49 years old with head and neck cancer. The CDR3 runs from the conserved cysteine through the conserved F or W.

TRBV10-3	TRBJ2-1	CAIRDRGREGYNEQFF
TRBV9	TRBJ1-3	CASSPRGDSGNTIYF
TRBV7-2	TRBJ2-1	CASSLAVIRDRLYNEQFF
TRBV28	TRBJ2-2	CAGGSGELFF
TRBV6-5	TRBJ2-5	CASRGQGVTQYF
TRBV9	TRBJ2-1	CASSPRLAPYNEQFF
TRBV28	TRBJ2-1	CASSHHPYPYNEQFF
TRBV6-2/TRBV6-3	TRBJ2-2	CASSPGQGRNTGELFF
TRBV25-1	TRBJ1-6	CASRGTGGNSPLHF
TRBV2	TRBJ2-1	CASSESRYEQFF
TRBV5-8	TRBJ2-5	CASSLPGGPEETQYF
TRBV25-1	TRBJ2-2	CASSDTTNTGELFF
TRBV5-1	TRBJ2-7	CASSSKTETGTDTYEQYF
TRBV5-5	TRBJ2-7	CASSQTAREQYF
TRBV28	TRBJ2-7	CASRTGGSYEQYF
TRBV4-1	TRBJ1-3	CASSRVGQGSTGNTIYF
TRBV6-2/TRBV6-3	TRBJ1-5	CASSYSIGTASYSNQPQHF
TRBV19	TRBJ2-5	CASSYRVGGPQETQYF
TRBV7-3	TRBJ2-1	CASSSGLAGFNEQFF
TRBV28	TRBJ2-3	CASSLAGGPGDTQYF
TRBV4-3	TRBJ1-1	CASSQDPLGRAFF
TRBV29-1	TRBJ2-3	CSVIGTGSTDTQYF
TRBV5-1	TRBJ2-1	CASSSTTGVGEQFF
TRBV9	TRBJ2-1	CASSAREGWISLNEQFF
TRBV2	TRBJ1-1	CASSFRGSSNTEAFF
TRBV4-1	TRBJ1-1	CASSRSGNTEAFF
TRBV3-1/TRBV3-2	TRBJ1-2	CASSQDLATGGGYTF
TRBV10-1	TRBJ2-2	CATGGQGATGELFF
TRBV4-3	TRBJ1-4	CASSQAGYREKLFF
TRBV5-1	TRBJ1-5	CASSLLGGSGQPQHF
TRBV9	TRBJ1-4	CASSAPPGQGGEKLFF
TRBV28	TRBJ2-7	CASSDRDRTSYEQYF
TRBV7-9	TRBJ2-1	CASRGDTGYNEQFF
TRBV11-2	TRBJ2-3	CASSSRGPGTDTQYF
TRBV7-3	TRBJ2-6	CASSVGGANVLTF
TRBV27	TRBJ1-1	CASSRGTGSSEAFF
TRBV25-1	TRBJ2-7	CASSEAESSYEQYF
TRBV18	TRBJ2-2	CASSSTGGAIAGELFF
TRBV5-4	TRBJ2-7	CASSFWTDYEQYF
TRBV29-1	TRBJ1-1	CSVLGGTEAFF
TRBV7-9	TRBJ2-3	CASSPGPTGTDTQYF
TRBV5-1	TRBJ2-6	CASSLDSSGANVLTF
TRBV12-3/TRBV12-4	TRBJ1-2	CASSLNRDLGYTF
TRBV6-1	TRBJ2-7	CASSDGWRHLEYF
TRBV11-1	TRBJ2-1	CASSYLYNEQFF
TRBV6-6	TRBJ1-4	CASSPTSDRVAHTTNEKLFF
TRBV18	TRBJ1-6	CAGGQGIDSPLHF
TRBV6-1	TRBJ1-1	CASSASVTGGNTEAFF
TRBV7-9	TRBJ1-3	CASRNYRGVGNTIYF
TRBV5-1	TRBJ1-1	CASSPSRRGNTEAFF
TRBV14	TRBJ2-3	CASSTRTGRTDTQYF
TRBV2	TRBJ2-2	CASSEQGGGRSTGELFF
TRBV6-5	TRBJ1-5	CASSRTGDLNQPQHF
TRBV2	TRBJ2-5	CASIRGQGFGETQYF
TRBV30	TRBJ2-5	CAWSKAREETQYF
TRBV5-5	TRBJ1-6	CASSLWTGLDPLHF
TRBV6-5	TRBJ2-1	CASSYDDEQFF
TRBV7-3	TRBJ2-2	CASSSNQLAGELFF